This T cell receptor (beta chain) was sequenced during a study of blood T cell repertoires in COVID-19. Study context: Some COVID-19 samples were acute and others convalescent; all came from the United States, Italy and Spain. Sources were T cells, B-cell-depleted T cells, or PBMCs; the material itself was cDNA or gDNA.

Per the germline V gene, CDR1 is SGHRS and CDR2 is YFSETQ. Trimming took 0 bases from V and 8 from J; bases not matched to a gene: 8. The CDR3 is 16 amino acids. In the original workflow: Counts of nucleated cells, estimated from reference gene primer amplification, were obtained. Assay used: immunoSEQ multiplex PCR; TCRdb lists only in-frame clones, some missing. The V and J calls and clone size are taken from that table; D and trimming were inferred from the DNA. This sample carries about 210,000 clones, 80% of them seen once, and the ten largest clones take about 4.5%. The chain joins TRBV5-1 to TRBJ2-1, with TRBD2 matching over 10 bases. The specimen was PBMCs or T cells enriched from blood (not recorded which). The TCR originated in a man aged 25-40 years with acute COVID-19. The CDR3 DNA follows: TGCGCCAGCAGCTTGGGTTCTAGCGGGGGTTCCTATGAGCAGTTCTTC. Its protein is CASSLGSSGGSYEQFF.